This T cell receptor beta chain was found in a study of T cell repertoires in cytomegalovirus infection. Study-wide context: Indications came from public TCR beta signatures; they pointed to CMV infection and to a matching HLA type. General study results and limits: Carriers of CMV plus the relevant HLA were identified by cumulative public TCR beta family frequency. Ex vivo, HLA-C-restricted CMV-specific TCR beta clonotypes prevailed over the rest of the response.

From the reads, TCRdb called clonotypes with MiXCR, one entry per CDR3 protein. The top ten clones hold roughly 13% of a sample with fewer than 300,000 distinct CDR3 sequences, roughly 26% of them seen once. The V end lost 5 bases, the J end lost 6 bases, and 10 bases lay between the germline ends. Germline V gene sequence: CDR1 DFQATT, CDR2 SNEGSKA (reference sequence). CDR3 size: 12 residues. To note about this clonotype: Antigen unknown.

The TCR was taken from a human donor in good health (CMV status not recorded). Some clones in this sample may be carry-over from other donors' samples. The sequencing sample was made of PBMCs. This chain uses TRBV20-1 with TRBJ2-2; no clear D. The CDR3 loop is CSASAVPGELFF. The CDR3 DNA reads as TGCAGTGCTTCCGCCGTACCCGGGGAGCTGTTTTTT.